The sequence of this TCR beta chain was determined in a study of Ad26.COV2.S vaccination and SARS-CoV-2 variants. For the study at large: The donor belonged to the COV1001 Ad26.COV2.S trial arm. Intramuscular Ad26.COV2.S doses were given once or twice, 56 days apart.

Produced via immunoSEQ multiplex PCR; TCRdb's table is partial and in-frame only. Of approximately 250,000 clones in the sample, around nine tenths are singletons; the top ten hold 2.9%. Trimming removed 7 bases at V and 7 bases at J, with 18 bases between. CDR1 and CDR2 (germline): SGDLS, YYNGEE. CDR3 length: 14 amino acids. Treatment described: around 19 received Ad26.COV2.S at low or high dose, single or two shots; about 5 received placebo; per-sample allocation not given. Samples came from day 63 after the first vaccine or placebo injection. Only a few counts were recorded for this clone. The antigen is unknown. Study-level points and caveats: Reportedly, after vaccination the spike-specific CD8+ and CD4+ T cell responses displayed substantial breadth. For non-spike TCRs, breadth in vaccine recipients resembled that in placebo recipients.

The TCR was taken from a person aged 18 to 65 who received the Ad26.COV2.S COVID-19 vaccine or a placebo. The rearrangement links TRBV9 to TRBJ1-5, with D perhaps TRBD1 (6 bases). This specimen was peripheral blood, taken in a trial of Ad26.COV2.S vaccine versus placebo. The CDR3: CASSGGGLGQPQHF. Written as DNA, the CDR3 is TGTGCCAGCTCCGGGGGGGGCTTGGGGCAGCCCCAGCATTTT.